This TCR beta chain was obtained from a study of T cell repertoires in cytomegalovirus infection. Only a few counts were recorded for this clonotype. This CDR3 is built from 15 residues. The V gene lost 1 base and the J gene lost 8 bases, with 15 bases spanning the gap. CDR1 is SGHVS, CDR2 FQNEAQ, per germline. Each CDR3 protein gets one entry after TCRdb re-called the reads with MiXCR. Found here are some 600,000 distinct CDR3 sequences, roughly a quarter of them singletons; the top ten hold less than 9.5%. The chain links TRBV7-8 to TRBJ2-1; possibly TRBD2 for D (6 bases). The sequence was obtained from a human donor in good health (CMV status not recorded). Some clones in this sample may be carry-over from other donors' samples. The material sequenced was CD8+ T cells from PBMCs. CDR3 sequence (DNA): TGTGCCAGCAGCTTAGTTGGCGATAGCGGCGATGAGCAGTTCTTC. This gives the protein CASSLVGDSGDEQFF.